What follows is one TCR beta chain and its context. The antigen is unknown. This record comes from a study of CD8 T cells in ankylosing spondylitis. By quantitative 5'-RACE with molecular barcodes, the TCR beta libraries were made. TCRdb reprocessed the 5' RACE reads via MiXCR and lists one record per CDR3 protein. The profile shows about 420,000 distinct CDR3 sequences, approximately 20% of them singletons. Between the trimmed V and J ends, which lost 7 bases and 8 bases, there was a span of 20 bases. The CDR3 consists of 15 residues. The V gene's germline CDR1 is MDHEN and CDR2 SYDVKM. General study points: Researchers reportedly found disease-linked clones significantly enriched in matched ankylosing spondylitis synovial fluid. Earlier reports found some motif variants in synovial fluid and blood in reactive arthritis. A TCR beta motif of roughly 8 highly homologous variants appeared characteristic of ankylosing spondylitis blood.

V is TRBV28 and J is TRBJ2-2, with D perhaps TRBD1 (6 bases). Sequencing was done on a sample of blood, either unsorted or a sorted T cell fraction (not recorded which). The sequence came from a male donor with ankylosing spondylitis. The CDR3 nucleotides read TGTGCCAGCACCGCCGGGACACCCCCTCCAGGGGAGCTGTTTTTT. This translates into CASTAGTPPPGELFF.